This note documents a single T cell receptor beta chain sequence. Antigen unknown. This may arise from a read error, as a much more abundant clone is one base away. The data derive from a study of T-cell reconstitution after alpha-beta-depleted transplantation in children. Construction of the TCRbeta library involved unique molecular identifiers. TCRdb reanalysed the PCR reads using MiXCR and keeps one entry per CDR3 protein. The top ten hold about a quarter of the sample, which has about 280,000 distinct CDR3 sequences, 11% seen once. Whole-study results and caveats: Surviving thymic progenitors and recipient T cells were the source of high TCRbeta diversity at day 60 in some patients. The study reportedly traced alpha-beta T cells about two months after transplant to several hundred expanded graft clones. Newly made T cells mostly supplied T-cell counts and diversity one year after transplant.

CDR3 length: 16 residues. V dropped 5 bases and J dropped 0 bases, with 18 bases sitting between them. The germline V gene has CDR1 DFQATT and CDR2 SNEGSKA (reference sequence). This specimen consisted of peripheral blood, obtained 180 days after TCRalphabeta/CD19-depleted stem cell transplant. The rearrangement links TRBV20-1 to TRBJ2-3; the D gene is possibly TRBD1 (6 bases). This TCR was sampled from a male patient between 2 and 15 years old who had a stem cell transplant for chronic granulomatous disease, so the T cells may come from the graft donor. Here the CDR3 reads CSAPPVGALSTDTQYF. Here the CDR3 DNA reads TGCAGTGCTCCCCCCGTGGGGGCCCTGAGCACAGATACGCAGTATTTT.